The T cell receptor beta chain under discussion was sequenced for a study of T cell repertoires in cytomegalovirus infection. Via MiXCR, TCRdb re-called the reads, giving one row per CDR3 protein. This table holds 450,000 to 650,000 distinct CDR3 sequences, around 27% found once. The CDR3 has 14 residues. With V trimmed by 7 bases and J by 2 bases, 5 bases remained unmatched. Looked up from germline, CDR1 is SNHLY and CDR2 is FYNNEI. The study, taken as a whole, reports: Summed public TCR beta family frequency identified CMV carriers bearing the relevant HLA.

As to this clonotype: Its specificity is unknown.

V usage is TRBV2 and J usage is TRBJ2-3; 8 nucleotides match TRBD2. This clonotype was obtained from a human donor in good health (CMV status not recorded). Some clones in this sample may be carry-over from other donors' samples. The sequenced sample consisted of PBMCs. The CDR3 DNA is TGTGCCAGCACCCTAGCGGGCTTCACAGATACGCAGTATTTT. The encoded protein is CASTLAGFTDTQYF.